This record looks at one T cell receptor (beta chain) sequence and its context. Its antigen is unknown. This specimen comes from a study of cytomegalovirus exposure and HLA in healthy donors. The assay was immunoSEQ multiplex PCR, and TCRdb's table has in-frame clones only and misses some. The sample lists 200,000 or so clones, about 79% occurring once. Study findings and constraints: Cytomegalovirus-associated status was assigned to about 150 TCR beta chains. In vitro confirmation showed a few CMV-associated chains to be CMV antigen specific.

Material: PBMCs. The TCR originated in a woman aged 25 to 39 in good health and CMV-seropositive.

The chain's CDR3 is CASSAENNSSYNEQFF. The CDR3 bases are TGTGCCAGCAGCGCCGAGAACAACAGCTCCTACAATGAGCAGTTCTTC. This rearrangement joins TRBV9 to TRBJ2-1; the D is unclear. This CDR3 is 16 amino acids long. Trimming shortened V by 3 bases and J by 0 bases, and 13 bases separated the two germline ends. CDR1 and CDR2 from the germline V gene are SGDLS and YYNGEE.